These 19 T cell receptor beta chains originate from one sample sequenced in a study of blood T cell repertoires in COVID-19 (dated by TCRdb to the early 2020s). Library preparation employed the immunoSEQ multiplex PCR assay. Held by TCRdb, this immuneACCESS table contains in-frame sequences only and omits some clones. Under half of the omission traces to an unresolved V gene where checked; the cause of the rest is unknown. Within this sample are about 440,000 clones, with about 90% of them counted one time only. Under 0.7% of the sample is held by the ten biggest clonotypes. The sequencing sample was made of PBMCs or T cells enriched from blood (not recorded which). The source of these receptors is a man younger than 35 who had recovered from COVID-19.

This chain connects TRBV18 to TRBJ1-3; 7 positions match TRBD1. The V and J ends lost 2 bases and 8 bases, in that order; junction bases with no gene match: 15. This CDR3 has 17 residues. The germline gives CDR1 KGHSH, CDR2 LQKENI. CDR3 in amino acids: CASSPEYVGTALDTIYF. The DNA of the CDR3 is TGTGCCAGCTCACCAGAGTACGTCGGGACAGCCTTGGACACCATATATTTT.

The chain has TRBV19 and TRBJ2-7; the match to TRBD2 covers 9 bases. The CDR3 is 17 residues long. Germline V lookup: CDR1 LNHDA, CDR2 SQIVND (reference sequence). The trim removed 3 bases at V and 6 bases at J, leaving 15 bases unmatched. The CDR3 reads CASSISGGGLAVSEQYF. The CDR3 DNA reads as TGTGCCAGTAGTATCTCGGGCGGGGGACTAGCTGTTTCCGAGCAGTACTTC.

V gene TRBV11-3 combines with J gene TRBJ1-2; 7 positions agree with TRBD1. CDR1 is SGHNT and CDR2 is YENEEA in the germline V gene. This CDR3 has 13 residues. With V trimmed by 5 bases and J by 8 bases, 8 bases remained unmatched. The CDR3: CASSKEGAGGYTF. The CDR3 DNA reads TGTGCCAGCAGCAAGGAGGGGGCTGGGGGCTACACCTTC.

Written as DNA, the CDR3 is TGTGCCAGCAGGGCCCGGGACAGCTCCTACGAGCAGTACTTC. Its protein is CASRARDSSYEQYF. The chain has TRBV2 and TRBJ2-7, with TRBD1 identical over 7 bases. The CDR3 extends over 14 amino acids. Trimming cost V 6 bases and J 0 bases; bases outside gene matches: 5. Looked up from germline, CDR1 is SNHLY and CDR2 is FYNNEI.

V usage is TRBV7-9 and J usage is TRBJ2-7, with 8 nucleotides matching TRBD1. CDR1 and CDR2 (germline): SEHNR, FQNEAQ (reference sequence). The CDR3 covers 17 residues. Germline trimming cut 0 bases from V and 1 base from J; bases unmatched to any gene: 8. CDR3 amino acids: CASSLASGQAKSYEQYF. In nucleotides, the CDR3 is TGTGCCAGCAGCTTAGCCTCGGGACAGGCGAAATCCTACGAGCAGTACTTC.

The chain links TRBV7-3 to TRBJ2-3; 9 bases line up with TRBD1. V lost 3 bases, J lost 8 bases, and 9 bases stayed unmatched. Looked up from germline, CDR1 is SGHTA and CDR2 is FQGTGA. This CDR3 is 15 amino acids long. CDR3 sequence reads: CASSFDHDRGSTQYF. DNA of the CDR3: TGTGCCAGCAGCTTTGACCACGACAGGGGGAGTACGCAGTATTTT.

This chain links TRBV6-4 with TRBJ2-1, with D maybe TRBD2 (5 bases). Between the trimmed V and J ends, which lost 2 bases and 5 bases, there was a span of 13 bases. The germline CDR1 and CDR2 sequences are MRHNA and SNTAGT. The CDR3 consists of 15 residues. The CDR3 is CASSDGWEPHNEQFF. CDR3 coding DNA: TGTGCCAGCAGTGACGGGTGGGAGCCCCACAATGAGCAGTTCTTC.

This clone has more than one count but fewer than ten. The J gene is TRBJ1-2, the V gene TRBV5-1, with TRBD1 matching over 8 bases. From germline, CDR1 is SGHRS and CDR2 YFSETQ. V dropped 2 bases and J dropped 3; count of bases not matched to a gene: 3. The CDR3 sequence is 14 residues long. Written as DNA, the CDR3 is TGCGCCAGCAGCTTCCCAGGGGGCTACTATGGCTACACCTTC. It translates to CASSFPGGYYGYTF.

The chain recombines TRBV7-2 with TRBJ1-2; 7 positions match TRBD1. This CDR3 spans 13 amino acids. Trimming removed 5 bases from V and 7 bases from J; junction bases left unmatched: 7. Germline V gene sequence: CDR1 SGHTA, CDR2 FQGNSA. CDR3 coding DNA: TGTGCCAGCAGCCCTAGGGGGCGCGGTGGCTACACCTTC. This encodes CASSPRGRGGYTF.

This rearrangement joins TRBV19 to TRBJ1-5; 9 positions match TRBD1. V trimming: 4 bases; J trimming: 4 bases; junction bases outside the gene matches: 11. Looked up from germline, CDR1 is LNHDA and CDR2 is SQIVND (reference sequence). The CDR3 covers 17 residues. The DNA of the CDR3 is TGTGCCAGTAGTACCCGAGACAGGGGGGGAGGTAATCAGCCCCAGCATTTT. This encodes CASSTRDRGGGNQPQHF. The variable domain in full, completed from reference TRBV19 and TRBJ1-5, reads DGGITQSPKYLFRKEGQNVTLSCEQNLNHDAMYWYRQDPGQGLRLIYYSQIVNDFQKGDIAEGYSVSREKKESFPLTVTSAQKNPTAFYLCASSTRDRGGGNQPQHFGDGTRLSIL.

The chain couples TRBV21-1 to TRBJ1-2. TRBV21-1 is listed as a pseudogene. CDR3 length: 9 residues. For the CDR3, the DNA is TGTGCCAGGAGTATCGGCTACACCTTC. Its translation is CARSIGYTF.

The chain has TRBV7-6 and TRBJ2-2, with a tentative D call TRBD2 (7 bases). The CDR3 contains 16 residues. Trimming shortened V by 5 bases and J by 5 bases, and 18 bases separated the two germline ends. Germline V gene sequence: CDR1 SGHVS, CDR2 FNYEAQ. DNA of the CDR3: TGTGCCAGCAGCCGCCTCGGGGGGCCGGGAACCGGGGAGCTGTTTTTT. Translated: CASSRLGGPGTGELFF.

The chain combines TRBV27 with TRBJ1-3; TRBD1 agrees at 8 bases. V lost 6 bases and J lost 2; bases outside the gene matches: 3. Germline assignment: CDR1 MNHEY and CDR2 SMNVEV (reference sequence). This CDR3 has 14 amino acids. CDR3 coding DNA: TGTGCCAGCAGGAGGACAGGGACTGGAAACACCATATATTTT. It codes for CASRRTGTGNTIYF.

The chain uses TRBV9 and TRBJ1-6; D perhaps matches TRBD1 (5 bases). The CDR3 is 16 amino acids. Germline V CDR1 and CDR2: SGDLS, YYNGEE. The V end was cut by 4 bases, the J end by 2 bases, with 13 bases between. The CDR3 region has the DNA TGTGCCAGCAGCCCCGAGCCACAGGCCTATAATTCACCCCTCCACTTT. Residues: CASSPEPQAYNSPLHF.

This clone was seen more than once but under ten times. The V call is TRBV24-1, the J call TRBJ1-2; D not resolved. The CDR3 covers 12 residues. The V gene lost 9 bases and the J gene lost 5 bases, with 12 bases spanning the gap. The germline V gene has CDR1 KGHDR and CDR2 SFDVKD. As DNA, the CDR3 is TGTGCCACCCGCCAACTAGGATATGGCTACACCTTC. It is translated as CATRQLGYGYTF.

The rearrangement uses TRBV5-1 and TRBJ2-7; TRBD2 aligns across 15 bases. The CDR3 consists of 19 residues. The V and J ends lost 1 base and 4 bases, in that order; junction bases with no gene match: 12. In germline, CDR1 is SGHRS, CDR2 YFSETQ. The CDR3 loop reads CASSLPLGLAGGGVYEQYF. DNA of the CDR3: TGCGCCAGCAGCTTGCCATTGGGACTAGCGGGAGGAGGGGTTTACGAGCAGTACTTC.

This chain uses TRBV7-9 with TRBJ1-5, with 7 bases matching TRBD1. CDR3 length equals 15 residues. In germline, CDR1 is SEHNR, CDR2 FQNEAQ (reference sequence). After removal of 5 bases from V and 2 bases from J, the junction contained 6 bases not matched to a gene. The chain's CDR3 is CASSTRGDGNQPQHF. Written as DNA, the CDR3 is TGTGCCAGCAGCACCAGGGGGGATGGCAATCAGCCCCAGCATTTT.

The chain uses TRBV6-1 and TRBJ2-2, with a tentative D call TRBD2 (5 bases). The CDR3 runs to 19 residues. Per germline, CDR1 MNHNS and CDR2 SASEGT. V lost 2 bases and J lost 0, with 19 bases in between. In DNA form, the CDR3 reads TGTGCCAGCAGTGAAAGTTTGGCGGGTTGGGTTTCGAACACCGGGGAGCTGTTTTTT. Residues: CASSESLAGWVSNTGELFF.

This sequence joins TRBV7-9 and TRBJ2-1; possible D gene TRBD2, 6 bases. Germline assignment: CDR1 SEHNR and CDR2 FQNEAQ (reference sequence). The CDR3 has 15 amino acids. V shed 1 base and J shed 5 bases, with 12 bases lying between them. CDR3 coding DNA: TGTGCCAGCAGCTTAGTGAGCGGAGGGGACAATGAGCAGTTCTTC. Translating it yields CASSLVSGGDNEQFF.